This T cell receptor beta chain was obtained from a study of cytomegalovirus exposure and HLA in healthy donors. 13 Jbeta primers and 60 Vbeta primers were used for the PCR. Data came from immunoSEQ multiplex PCR; TCRdb stores just in-frame clones and leaves some out. The sample has a few hundred thousand clones, 80% to 95% seen once. V lost 2 bases to trimming and J lost 2 bases; unmatched junction nucleotides: 11. Germline assignment: CDR1 SNHLY and CDR2 FYNNEI. CDR3 size: 18 residues. The receptor's source is a girl aged 2 to 10 in good health and CMV-seronegative. The sequenced sample consisted of PBMCs. This sequence joins TRBV2 and TRBJ2-7, with 11 bases lining up with TRBD2. CDR3 in DNA: TGTGCCAGCAGTGAATCGGTAGCGGGGGGGTCTCTAGCCTACGAGCAGTACTTC. It encodes CASSESVAGGSLAYEQYF.